The source of this TCR beta chain is a study of patients and donors after allogeneic stem cell transplantation. TCRdb recomputed calls from the RT-PCR reads with MiXCR, one row per CDR3 protein. The sample consists of more than 25,000 distinct CDR3 sequences, roughly 7.3% of them appearing once. Trimming removed 6 bases at V and 0 bases at J, with 2 bases between. CDR1 is LGHNT, CDR2 FRNRAP, per germline. The CDR3 is 11 amino acids. Sequenced: blood, either unsorted or a sorted T cell fraction (not recorded which). The V call is TRBV12-5, the J call TRBJ2-5, with unresolved D. This TCR came from a human donor who was either an allogeneic HSCT recipient or a stem cell or donor lymphocyte infusion donor (not recorded which). It is not recorded whose cells these are; they may come from a transplant donor. Written as DNA, the CDR3 is TGTGCTAGTGGGAACCAAGAGACCCAGTACTTC. Protein product: CASGNQETQYF.